The rows below give T cell receptor beta chains drawn from one sample of a study of control samples from healthy donors and cancer patients. Assay: immunoSEQ multiplex PCR; the TCRdb copy retains only in-frame clones and omits some. Altogether about 410,000 clones are present, around nine tenths being singletons, with the ten largest covering 5.5% to 7.5%. Sequences were obtained from PBMCs. All receptors come from a man in his forties with head and neck cancer. CDR3s include the opening cysteine and the closing phenylalanine or tryptophan. The D gene is left open where the match is weak. Rows give clone size only sometimes, using once, few, many, or a class for an expanded clone.

CDR3 length	V gene	J gene	clone size	D gene	CDR3 DNA	CDR3 protein
14	TRBV6-5	TRBJ1-1	-	TRBD1	TGTGCCAGCAGCCCCGGACAGGGAAGGTTAGAAGCTTTCTTT	CASSPGQGRLEAFF
13	TRBV29-1	TRBJ2-1	-	TRBD2	TGCAGCGTGATTCGGACTAGCTACAATGAGCAGTTCTTC	CSVIRTSYNEQFF
10	TRBV7-2	TRBJ2-3	-	-	TGTGCCAGTTCTAGAGATACGCAGTATTTT	CASSRDTQYF
15	TRBV19	TRBJ1-5	-	-	TGTGCCAGTAGTATTCGGGGTTCGAGCAATCAGCCCCAGCATTTT	CASSIRGSSNQPQHF
13	TRBV24-1	TRBJ2-7	-	TRBD1	TGTGCCGTCGCCGGGACAGTAGCTGGCGAGCAGTACTTC	CAVAGTVAGEQYF
13	TRBV5-1	TRBJ2-7	-	-	TGCGCCAGCAGCTTGGGTGGCGCGATTGAGCAGTACTTC	CASSLGGAIEQYF
14	TRBV11-1	TRBJ1-6	-	-	TGTGCCAGTTCGCCCGGAGTCCAGGATAGAGCCCTCCACTTT	CASSPGVQDRALHF
15	TRBV6-6	TRBJ1-1	-	-	TGTGCCAGCAGTTACCCTAGACAGCCGAACACTGAAGCTTTCTTT	CASSYPRQPNTEAFF
15	TRBV2	TRBJ1-6	-	-	TGTGCCAGCAGTGCGGGACGCACTCTTAATTCACCCCTCCACTTT	CASSAGRTLNSPLHF
15	TRBV5-6	TRBJ2-3	-	-	TGTGCCAGCAGCTTGGAAAGGCTGTTCACAGATACGCAGTATTTT	CASSLERLFTDTQYF
14	TRBV19	TRBJ2-3	-	-	TGTGCCAGTAGTCTTACAGGGAGCACAGATACGCAGTATTTT	CASSLTGSTDTQYF
13	TRBV3-1/TRBV3-2	TRBJ2-4	-	-	TGTGCCAGCAAGGGCAGGGACAAAAACATTCAGTACTTC	CASKGRDKNIQYF
14	TRBV6-5	TRBJ2-7	-	-	TGTGCCAGCAGGGTGGACGGAGCCCCCTACGAGCAGTACTTC	CASRVDGAPYEQYF
11	TRBV27	TRBJ2-7	-	TRBD2	TGTGCCAGCAACGGCGGGAGGGAGCAGTACTTC	CASNGGREQYF
15	TRBV5-6	TRBJ1-1	-	-	TGTGCCAGCAGCTTGGATCGGGGTTTGGGCACTGAAGCTTTCTTT	CASSLDRGLGTEAFF
13	TRBV12-3/TRBV12-4	TRBJ1-3	-	-	TGTGCCTCAAGGGGGACGGCTGGAAACACCATATATTTT	CASRGTAGNTIYF
15	TRBV6-2/TRBV6-3	TRBJ2-1	-	TRBD1	TGTGCCAGCAGTCCCGCAGGGGGCTCCTACAATGAGCAGTTCTTC	CASSPAGGSYNEQFF
16	TRBV5-8	TRBJ1-5	-	TRBD1	TGTGCCAGCAGCCCACGGGACAGGTGGATCGGTCAGCCCCAGCATTTT	CASSPRDRWIGQPQHF
12	TRBV24-1	TRBJ1-2	-	-	TGTGCCACCAGTGGGGTCGACTATGGCTACACCTTC	CATSGVDYGYTF
16	TRBV5-1	TRBJ2-1	-	-	TGCGCCAGCAGCTTGGCCGGGGGTTCAGCCTACAATGAGCAGTTCTTC	CASSLAGGSAYNEQFF
17	TRBV6-4	TRBJ2-1	-	TRBD1	TGTGCCAGCAGAGACCCGGGACAGGGATTGGGCCTCTTTGAGCAGTTCTTC	CASRDPGQGLGLFEQFF
15	TRBV5-6	TRBJ1-3	-	TRBD1	TGTGCCAGCAGCTTGGACAGGGGGTCTGGAAACACCATATATTTT	CASSLDRGSGNTIYF
16	TRBV27	TRBJ1-5	-	TRBD1	TGTGCCAGCAGCCATCGGGACAGTCTTAGCAATCAGCCCCAGCATTTT	CASSHRDSLSNQPQHF
13	TRBV7-2	TRBJ2-5	-	-	TGTGCCAGCAGCTTATGGGGGCGAGAGACCCAGTACTTC	CASSLWGRETQYF
15	TRBV18	TRBJ2-7	-	TRBD1	TGTGCCAGCTCATTACCGGGACAGGGTATCCACGAGCAGTACTTC	CASSLPGQGIHEQYF
13	TRBV20-1	TRBJ2-1	once	-	TGCAGTGCTAGTGGGGGGTATGACAATGAGCAGTTCTTC	CSASGGYDNEQFF
17	TRBV27	TRBJ2-5	-	-	TGTGCCAGCACCCGCCAGGGGCAGGACTTGTACCAAGAGACCCAGTACTTC	CASTRQGQDLYQETQYF
14	TRBV6-6	TRBJ2-1	once	TRBD2	TGTGCCAGCAGTTACTCGGGGGGGGACAATGAGCAGTTCTTC	CASSYSGGDNEQFF
17	TRBV6-1	TRBJ1-2	-	-	TGTGCCAGCAGTGATAATTTGGGTGGGACCGTACACTATGGCTACACCTTC	CASSDNLGGTVHYGYTF
13	TRBV6-2/TRBV6-3	TRBJ1-1	-	-	TGTGCCAGCAGCCTCGGGCCTATCACTGAAGCTTTCTTT	CASSLGPITEAFF
15	TRBV11-2	TRBJ1-4	-	-	TGTGCCAGCAGCTTAGATACGTCCAGGGCTGAAAAACTGTTTTTT	CASSLDTSRAEKLFF
14	TRBV29-1	TRBJ1-3	-	TRBD1	TGCAGCGTTTCCTCAGGGGGTGGTGGAAACACCATATATTTT	CSVSSGGGGNTIYF
17	TRBV7-9	TRBJ1-3	-	TRBD1	TGTGCCAGCAGCAAAAGAGTCCAGGGGGAAGCGGGAAACACCATATATTTT	CASSKRVQGEAGNTIYF
14	TRBV4-2	TRBJ2-7	-	-	TGTGCCAGCAGCCATCCGGGAGCCTCCTACGAGCAGTACTTC	CASSHPGASYEQYF
13	TRBV23-1	TRBJ2-5	-	-	TGCGCCGGGGACTACAGCAGGGGAGAGACCCAGTACTTC	CAGDYSRGETQYF
13	TRBV27	TRBJ1-1	-	-	TGTGCCAGCAGTTTAGGGGGTATCACTGAAGCTTTCTTT	CASSLGGITEAFF
13	TRBV25-1	TRBJ1-1	-	-	TGTGCCAGCAGTGAATACGGAGGAGCTGAAGCTTTCTTT	CASSEYGGAEAFF
14	TRBV5-6	TRBJ2-2	-	-	TGTGCCAGCAGCTTTGGCGCGCGGACCGGGGAGCTGTTTTTT	CASSFGARTGELFF
12	TRBV21-1	TRBJ1-1	-	-	TGTGCCAGCAGCAAAGCGGATTTAGAAGCTTTCTTT	CASSKADLEAFF
14	TRBV9	TRBJ1-5	-	-	TGTGCCAGCAGTGCGGACCCTAGCAATCAGCCCCAGCATTTT	CASSADPSNQPQHF
13	TRBV12-5	TRBJ1-1	-	-	TGTGCTAGCCGTCCGGCCGGGAACACTGAAGCTTTCTTT	CASRPAGNTEAFF
18	TRBV28	TRBJ2-4	-	-	TGTGCCAGCAGTTTATCCCCCGTCCGAACTAGCTCCAAAAACATTCAGTACTTC	CASSLSPVRTSSKNIQYF
20	TRBV5-4	TRBJ2-6	-	TRBD1	TGTGCCAGCAGCTTGGCGCCGGGACAGGGGGCCCGCTCTGGGGCCAACGTCCTGACTTTC	CASSLAPGQGARSGANVLTF
14	TRBV11-3	TRBJ2-1	-	-	TGTGCCAGCTCCGGCGGGCTCGGCTACAATGAGCAGTTCTTC	CASSGGLGYNEQFF
14	TRBV29-1	TRBJ2-1	-	-	TGCAGCGTTGAATTTGTGCAGGGCACCAATGAGCAGTTCTTC	CSVEFVQGTNEQFF
20	TRBV12-2	TRBJ1-4	-	-	TGTGCAAGTCGCTTAGCGGTTTCCCCAGGGGGGTCAAAAGGTAATGAAAAACTGTTTTTT	CASRLAVSPGGSKGNEKLFF
17	TRBV5-6	TRBJ2-7	medium-sized	TRBD2	TGTGCCAGCAGCCCATTCCAACTAGCGGGGCCCCACTACGAGCAGTACTTC	CASSPFQLAGPHYEQYF
13	TRBV6-6	TRBJ2-3	-	-	TGTGCCAGCAGTTACCCGGGGTCAGATACGCAGTATTTT	CASSYPGSDTQYF